This T cell receptor (beta chain) was observed in a study of blood T cell repertoires in COVID-19. In the study overall: T cells, B-cell-depleted T cells, or PBMCs supplied cDNA or gDNA.

CDR1 and CDR2 (germline): SEHNR, FQNEAQ (reference sequence). The CDR3 is made up of 15 amino acids. The V and J ends lost 1 base and 5 bases respectively, with 14 bases between them. Original analysis: Amplification of reference gene primers was used by the study to estimate nucleated cell counts. The table came from immunoSEQ multiplex PCR; TCRdb's copy has only in-frame clones and leaves some out. The DNA gave D and trimming, while V, J and clone size come from that table. The repertoire has approximately 94,000 clones, approximately 84% of them found once; the top ten carry around 7.2%. The genes are TRBV7-9 and TRBJ2-5, with a weak D call TRBD2 (7 bases). This sequence originates from a man in his thirties or forties in a cohort sampled during active COVID-19. Sequenced input: peripheral blood. The CDR3 DNA reads as TGTGCCAGCAGCTTAGACGCGGGGGCCCCCGAGACCCAGTACTTC. Translated, it gives CASSLDAGAPETQYF.